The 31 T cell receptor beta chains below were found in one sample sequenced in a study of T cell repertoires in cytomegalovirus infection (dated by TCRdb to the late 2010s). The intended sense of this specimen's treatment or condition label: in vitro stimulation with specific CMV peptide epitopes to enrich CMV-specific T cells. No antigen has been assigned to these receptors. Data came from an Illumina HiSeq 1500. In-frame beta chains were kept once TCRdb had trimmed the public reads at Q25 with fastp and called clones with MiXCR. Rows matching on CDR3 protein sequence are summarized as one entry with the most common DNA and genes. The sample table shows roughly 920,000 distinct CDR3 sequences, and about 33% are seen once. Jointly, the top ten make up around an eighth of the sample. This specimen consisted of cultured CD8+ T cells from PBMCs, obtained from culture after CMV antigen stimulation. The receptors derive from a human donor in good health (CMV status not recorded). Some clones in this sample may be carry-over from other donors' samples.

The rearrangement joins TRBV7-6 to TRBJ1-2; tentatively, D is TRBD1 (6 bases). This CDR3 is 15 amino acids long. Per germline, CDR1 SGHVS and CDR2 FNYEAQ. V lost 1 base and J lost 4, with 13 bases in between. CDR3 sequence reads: CASSLEQGPGYGYTF. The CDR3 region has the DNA TGTGCCAGCAGCTTAGAACAGGGCCCCGGCTATGGCTACACCTTC.

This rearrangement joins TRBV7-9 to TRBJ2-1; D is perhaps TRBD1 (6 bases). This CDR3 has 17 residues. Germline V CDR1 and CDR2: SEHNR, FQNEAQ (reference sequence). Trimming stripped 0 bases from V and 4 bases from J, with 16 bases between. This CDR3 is CASSLASWTEFYNEQFF. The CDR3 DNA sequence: TGTGCCAGCAGCTTAGCTAGTTGGACAGAGTTTTACAATGAGCAGTTCTTC.

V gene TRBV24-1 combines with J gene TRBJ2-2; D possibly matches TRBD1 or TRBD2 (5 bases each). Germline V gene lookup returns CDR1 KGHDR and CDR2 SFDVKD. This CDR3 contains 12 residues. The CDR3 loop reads CAVRGETGELFF. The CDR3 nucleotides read TGTGCTGTACGGGGCGAGACCGGGGAGCTGTTTTTT.

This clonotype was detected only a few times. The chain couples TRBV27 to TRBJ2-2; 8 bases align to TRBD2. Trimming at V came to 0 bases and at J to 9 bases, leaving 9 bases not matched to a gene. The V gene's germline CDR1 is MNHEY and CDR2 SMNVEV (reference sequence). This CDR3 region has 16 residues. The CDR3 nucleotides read TGTGCCAGCAGTTTATCCGGGACTAGAGCACCTCGGGAGCTGTTTTTT. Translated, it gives CASSLSGTRAPRELFF.

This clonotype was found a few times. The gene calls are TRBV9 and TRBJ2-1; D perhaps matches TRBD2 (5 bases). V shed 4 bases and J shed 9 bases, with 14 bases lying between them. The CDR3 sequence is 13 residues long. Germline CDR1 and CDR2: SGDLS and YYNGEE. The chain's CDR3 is CASSSAAGLEQFF. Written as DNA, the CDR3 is TGTGCCAGCAGCTCCGCCGCGGGTCTTGAGCAGTTCTTC.

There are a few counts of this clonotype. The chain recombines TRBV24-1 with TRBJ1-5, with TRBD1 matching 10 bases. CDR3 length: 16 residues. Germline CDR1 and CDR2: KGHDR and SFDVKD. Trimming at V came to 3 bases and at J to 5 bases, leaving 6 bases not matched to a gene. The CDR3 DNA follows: TGTGCCACCAGTGATGCGGACAGGGGGTTTCATCAGCCCCAGCATTTT. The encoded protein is CATSDADRGFHQPQHF.

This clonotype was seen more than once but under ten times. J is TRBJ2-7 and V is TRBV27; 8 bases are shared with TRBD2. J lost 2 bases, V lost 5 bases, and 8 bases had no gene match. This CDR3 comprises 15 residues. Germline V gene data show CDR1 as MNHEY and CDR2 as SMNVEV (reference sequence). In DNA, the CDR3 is TGTGCCAGCAGTCCCCGGGGTAGCGGGACCTACGAGCAGTACGTC. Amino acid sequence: CASSPRGSGTYEQYV.

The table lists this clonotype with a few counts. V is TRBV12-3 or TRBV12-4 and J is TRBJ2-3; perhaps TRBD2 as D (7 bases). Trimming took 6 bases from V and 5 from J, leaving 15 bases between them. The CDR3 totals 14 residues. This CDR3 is CASRGGGPIDTQYF. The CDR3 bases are TGTGCCAGCAGGGGAGGGGGGCCAATAGATACGCAGTATTTT.

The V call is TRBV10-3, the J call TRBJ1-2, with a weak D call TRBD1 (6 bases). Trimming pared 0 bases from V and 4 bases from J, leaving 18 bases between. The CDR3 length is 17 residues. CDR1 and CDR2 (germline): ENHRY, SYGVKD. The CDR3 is CAISESKGQGSVYGYTF. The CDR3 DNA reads TGTGCCATCAGTGAGTCGAAAGGGCAGGGGTCGGTCTATGGCTACACCTTC.

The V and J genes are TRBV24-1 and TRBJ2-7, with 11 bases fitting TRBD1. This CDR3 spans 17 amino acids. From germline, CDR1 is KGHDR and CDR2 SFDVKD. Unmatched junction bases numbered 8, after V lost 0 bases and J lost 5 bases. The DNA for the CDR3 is TGTGCCACCAGTGATTTGGTCGGTCGGGACAGGGGGGACGAGCAGTACGTC. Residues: CATSDLVGRDRGDEQYV.

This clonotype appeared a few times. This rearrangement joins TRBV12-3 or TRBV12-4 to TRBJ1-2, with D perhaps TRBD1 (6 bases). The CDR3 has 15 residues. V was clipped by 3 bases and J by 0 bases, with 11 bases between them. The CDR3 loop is CASSLLQGPNYGYTF. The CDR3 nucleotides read TGTGCCAGCAGTTTGCTACAGGGCCCTAACTATGGCTACACCTTC.

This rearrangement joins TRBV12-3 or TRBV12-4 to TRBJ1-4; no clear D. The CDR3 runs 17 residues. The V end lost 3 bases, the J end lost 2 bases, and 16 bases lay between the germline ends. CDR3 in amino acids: CASSFVASRLTNEKLFF. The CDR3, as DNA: TGTGCCAGCAGTTTTGTTGCCAGCCGGTTGACTAATGAAAAACTGTTTTTT.

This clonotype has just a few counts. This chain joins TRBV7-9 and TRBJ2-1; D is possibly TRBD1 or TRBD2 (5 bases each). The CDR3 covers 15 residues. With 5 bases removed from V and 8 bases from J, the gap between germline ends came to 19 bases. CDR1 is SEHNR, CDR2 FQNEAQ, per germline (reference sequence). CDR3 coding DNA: TGTGCCAGCAGCCCGCCGGGACCGGCTTTGGATGAGCAGTTCTTC. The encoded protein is CASSPPGPALDEQFF.

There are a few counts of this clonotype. CDR3 coding DNA: TGTGCCAGCTTTTCGGACAGGGCGGTCGAGCAGTACTTC. This sequence encodes CASFSDRAVEQYF. The chain recombines TRBV6-2 or TRBV6-3 with TRBJ2-7, with 8 bases lining up with TRBD1. V lost 8 bases and J lost 6; bases outside the gene matches: 9. Germline-derived CDR1 and CDR2 are MNHEY and SVGEGT. The CDR3 has 13 amino acids.

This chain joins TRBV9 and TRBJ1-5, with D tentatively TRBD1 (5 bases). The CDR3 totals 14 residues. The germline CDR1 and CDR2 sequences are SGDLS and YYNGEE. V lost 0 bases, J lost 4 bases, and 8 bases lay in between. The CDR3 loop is CASSVAGANQPQHF. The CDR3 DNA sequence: TGTGCCAGCAGCGTAGCCGGGGCTAATCAGCCCCAGCATTTT.

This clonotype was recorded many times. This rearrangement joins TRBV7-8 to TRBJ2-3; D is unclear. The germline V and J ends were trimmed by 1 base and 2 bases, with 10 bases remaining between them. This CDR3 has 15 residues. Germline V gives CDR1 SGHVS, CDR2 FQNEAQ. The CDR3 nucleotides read TGTGCCAGCAGCTTAGGAAAGTATTCCACAGATACGCAGTATTTT. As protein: CASSLGKYSTDTQYF.

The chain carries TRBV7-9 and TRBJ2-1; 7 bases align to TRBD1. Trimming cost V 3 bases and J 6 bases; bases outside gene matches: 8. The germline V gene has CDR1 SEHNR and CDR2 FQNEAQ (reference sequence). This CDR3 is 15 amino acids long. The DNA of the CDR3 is TGTGCCAGCAGCTTCTCCGGGACAGCCTTCAATGAGCAGTTCTTC. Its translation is CASSFSGTAFNEQFF.

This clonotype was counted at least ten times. DNA for the CDR3: TGTGCCAGCAGCTTAGCGCATGGCTACACCTTC. It codes for CASSLAHGYTF. The gene calls are TRBV7-9 and TRBJ1-2; no firm D call. Trimming cost V 0 bases and J 6 bases, with 2 bases left between them. CDR3 length: 11 amino acids. Per germline, CDR1 SEHNR and CDR2 FQNEAQ (reference sequence). Drawing the rest from reference TRBV7-9 and TRBJ1-2, the complete variable domain is DTGVSQNPRHKITKRGQNVTFRCDPISEHNRLYWYRQTLGQGPEFLTYFQNEAQLEKSRLLSDRFSAERPKGSFSTLEIQRTEQGDSAMYLCASSLAHGYTFGSGTRLTVV.

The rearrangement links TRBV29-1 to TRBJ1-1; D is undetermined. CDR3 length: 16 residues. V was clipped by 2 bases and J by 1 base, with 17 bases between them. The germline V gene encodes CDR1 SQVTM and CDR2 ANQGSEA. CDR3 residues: CSVEPVRPVKNTEAFF. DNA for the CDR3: TGCAGCGTTGAACCGGTGAGACCGGTCAAGAACACTGAAGCTTTCTTT. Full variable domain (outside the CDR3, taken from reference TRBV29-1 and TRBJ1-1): SAVISQKPSRDICQRGTSLTIQCQVDSQVTMMFWYRQQPGQSLTLIATANQGSEATYESGFVIDKFPISRPNLTFSTLTVSNMSPEDSSIYLCSVEPVRPVKNTEAFFGQGTRLTVV.

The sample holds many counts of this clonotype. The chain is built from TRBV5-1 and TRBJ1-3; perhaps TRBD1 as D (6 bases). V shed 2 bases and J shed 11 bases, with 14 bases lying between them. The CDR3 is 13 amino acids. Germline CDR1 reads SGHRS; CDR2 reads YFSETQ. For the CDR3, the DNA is TGCGCCAGCAGCTTCTCCAGGGGCAGAGCCATATATTTT. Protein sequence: CASSFSRGRAIYF.

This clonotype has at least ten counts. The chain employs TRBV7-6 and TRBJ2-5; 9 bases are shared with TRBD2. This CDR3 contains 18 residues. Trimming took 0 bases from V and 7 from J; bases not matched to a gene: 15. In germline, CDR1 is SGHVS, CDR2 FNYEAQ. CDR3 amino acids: CASSLAELAGTIAGTQYF. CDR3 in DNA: TGTGCCAGCAGCTTAGCCGAGCTAGCGGGGACGATTGCGGGGACCCAGTACTTC.

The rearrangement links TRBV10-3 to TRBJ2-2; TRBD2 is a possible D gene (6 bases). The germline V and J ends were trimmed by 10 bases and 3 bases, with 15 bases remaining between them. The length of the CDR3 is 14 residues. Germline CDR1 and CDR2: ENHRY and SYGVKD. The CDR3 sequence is CATARRDDTGELFF. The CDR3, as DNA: TGTGCCACAGCCCGGCGGGATGACACCGGGGAGCTGTTTTTT.

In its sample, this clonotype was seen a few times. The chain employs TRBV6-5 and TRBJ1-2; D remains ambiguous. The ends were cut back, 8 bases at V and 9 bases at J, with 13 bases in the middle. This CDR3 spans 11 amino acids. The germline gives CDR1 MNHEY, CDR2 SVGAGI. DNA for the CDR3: TGTGCCAGCGGTAGCGTACGGAGCTACACCTTC. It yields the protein CASGSVRSYTF.

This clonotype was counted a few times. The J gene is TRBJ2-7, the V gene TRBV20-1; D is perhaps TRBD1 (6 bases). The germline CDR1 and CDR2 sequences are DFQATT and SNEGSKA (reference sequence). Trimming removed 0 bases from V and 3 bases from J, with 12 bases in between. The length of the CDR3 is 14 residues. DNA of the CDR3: TGCAGTGCTAGAGATTTGGCACAGGGCTACGAGCAGTACTTC. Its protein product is CSARDLAQGYEQYF.

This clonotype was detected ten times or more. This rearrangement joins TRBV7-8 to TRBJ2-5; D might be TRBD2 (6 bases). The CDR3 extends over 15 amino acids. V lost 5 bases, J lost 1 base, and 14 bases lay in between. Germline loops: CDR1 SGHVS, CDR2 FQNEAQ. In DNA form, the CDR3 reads TGTGCCAGCAGCCCTCTTGGCGGGGCCCAAGAGACCCAGTACTTC. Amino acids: CASSPLGGAQETQYF.

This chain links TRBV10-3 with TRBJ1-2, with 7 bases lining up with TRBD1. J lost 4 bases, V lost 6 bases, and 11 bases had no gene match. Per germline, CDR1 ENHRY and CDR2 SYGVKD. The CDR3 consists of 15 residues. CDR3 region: CAIRTGTDRFYGYTF. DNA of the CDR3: TGTGCCATCAGGACCGGGACAGATCGTTTCTATGGCTACACCTTC.

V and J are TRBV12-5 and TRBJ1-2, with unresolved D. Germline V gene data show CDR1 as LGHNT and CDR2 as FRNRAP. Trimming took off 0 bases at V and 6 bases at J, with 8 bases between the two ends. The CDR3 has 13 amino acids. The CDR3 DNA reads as TGTGCTAGTGGTTTGGTACGACTGGATGGCTACACCTTC. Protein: CASGLVRLDGYTF.

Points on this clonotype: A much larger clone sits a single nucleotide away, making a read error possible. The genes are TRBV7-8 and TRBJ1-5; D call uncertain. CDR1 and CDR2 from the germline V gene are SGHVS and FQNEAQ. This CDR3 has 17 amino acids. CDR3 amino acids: CACSFPTQLGPYQPQHF. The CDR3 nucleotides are TGTGCCTGCAGCTTCCCAACCCAACTTGGACCTTATCAGCCCCAGCATTTT.

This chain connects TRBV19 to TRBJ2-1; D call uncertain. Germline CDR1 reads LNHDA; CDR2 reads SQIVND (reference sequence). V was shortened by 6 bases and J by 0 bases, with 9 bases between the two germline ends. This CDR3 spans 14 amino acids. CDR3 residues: CASRSVSSYNEQFF. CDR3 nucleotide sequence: TGTGCCAGTAGGTCCGTATCCTCCTACAATGAGCAGTTCTTC.

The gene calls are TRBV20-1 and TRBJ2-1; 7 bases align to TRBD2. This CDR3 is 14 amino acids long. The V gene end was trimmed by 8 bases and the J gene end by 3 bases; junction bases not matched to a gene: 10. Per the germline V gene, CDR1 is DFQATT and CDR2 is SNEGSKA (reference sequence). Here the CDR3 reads CSPSGLVGYNEQFF. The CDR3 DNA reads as TGCAGTCCCTCCGGACTAGTTGGCTACAATGAGCAGTTCTTC.

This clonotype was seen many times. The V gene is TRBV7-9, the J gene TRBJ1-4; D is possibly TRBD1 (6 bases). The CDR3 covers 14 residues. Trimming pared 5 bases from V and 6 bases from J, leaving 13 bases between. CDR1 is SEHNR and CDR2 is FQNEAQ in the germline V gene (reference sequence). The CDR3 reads CASSDRSGDEKLFF. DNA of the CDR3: TGTGCCAGCAGCGACAGGTCGGGTGATGAAAAACTGTTTTTT.